These 8 T cell receptor beta chains came from one sample sequenced in a study of shared clonotypes between healthy human individuals. Some clones are missing from TCRdb's copy, which holds only in-frame ones; the method was immunoSEQ multiplex PCR. The sample has approximately 1,000,000 clones, 75% to 85% seen once. Input material: memory CD4+ T cells from PBMCs. As for subset: CD45RA-negative fraction. The source of these receptors is a man between 18 and 29 years old in good health. Some clones in this sample may be carry-over from other donors' samples.

For this clone: Other DNA sequences in the sample encode the same CDR3. V gene TRBV2 combines with J gene TRBJ2-2; no clear D. Trimming removed 3 bases at V and 5 bases at J, with 7 bases between. The CDR3 length is 13 residues. Per germline, CDR1 SNHLY and CDR2 FYNNEI. For the CDR3, the DNA is TGTGCCAGCAGTGAGGTCGGGACCGGGGAGCTGTTTTTT. Residues: CASSEVGTGELFF.

The rearrangement uses TRBV7-2 and TRBJ2-2; D is unclear. This CDR3 comprises 17 residues. CDR1 and CDR2 from the germline V gene are SGHTA and FQGNSA. The germline V and J ends were trimmed by 1 base and 2 bases, with 14 bases remaining between them. The CDR3 DNA reads as TGTGCCAGCAGCTTAGGCCCCCCCTCAGTAAACACCGGGGAGCTGTTTTTT. Protein sequence: CASSLGPPSVNTGELFF.

This sequence joins TRBV5-5 and TRBJ1-5; no clear D gene. The CDR3 runs to 13 residues. V was shortened by 0 bases and J by 6 bases, with 7 bases between the two germline ends. Germline V gene sequence: CDR1 SGHKS, CDR2 YYEKEE (reference sequence). CDR3 region: CASSLGRGQPQHF. In DNA, the CDR3 is TGTGCCAGCAGCTTGGGGCGGGGTCAGCCCCAGCATTTT.

The rearrangement uses TRBV2 and TRBJ2-7; D is perhaps TRBD2 (6 bases). Trimming cost V 7 bases and J 0 bases, with 13 bases left between them. Looked up from germline, CDR1 is SNHLY and CDR2 is FYNNEI. CDR3 length equals 14 residues. Here the CDR3 reads CASTRERNSYEQYF. The CDR3 region has the DNA TGTGCCAGCACCCGGGAGCGGAACTCCTACGAGCAGTACTTC.

This chain's CDR3 is CASSPIGGSSETQYF. CDR3 bases: TGTGCCAGTAGTCCTATAGGCGGGAGTTCGGAGACCCAGTACTTC. The J gene is TRBJ2-5, the V gene TRBV19; 7 bases line up with TRBD2. Germline lookup yields CDR1 LNHDA and CDR2 SQIVND (reference sequence). There are 15 residues in the CDR3. V shed 5 bases, J shed 5 bases, and the junction held 11 bases outside the gene matches.

This sequence joins TRBV5-1 and TRBJ2-5, with TRBD2 as a possible D gene (6 bases). Germline lookup yields CDR1 SGHRS and CDR2 YFSETQ. V lost 4 bases to trimming and J lost 5 bases, with 33 bases between them. The CDR3 is 20 residues long. CDR3: CASSLRPIPRGMQESETQYF. CDR3 coding DNA: TGCGCCAGCAGCCTGCGGCCCATTCCTCGCGGGATGCAAGAATCGGAGACCCAGTACTTC.

The chain has TRBV5-5 and TRBJ2-1; possibly TRBD2 for D (6 bases). V lost 4 bases to trimming and J lost 7 bases, with 15 bases between them. This CDR3 contains 14 residues. Germline loops: CDR1 SGHKS, CDR2 YYEKEE (reference sequence). Written as DNA, the CDR3 is TGTGCCAGCAGCCCATTTCCGGGGGTGAATGAGCAGTTCTTC. It translates to CASSPFPGVNEQFF.

The V gene is TRBV5-6, the J gene TRBJ2-3; D unresolved. With 3 bases removed from V and 7 bases from J, the gap between germline ends came to 12 bases. Germline CDR1 is SGHDT and CDR2 is YYEEEE. The length of the CDR3 is 13 residues. As DNA, the CDR3 is TGTGCCAGCAGCTCCGGGCCCGCAAATACGCAGTATTTT. Its protein is CASSSGPANTQYF.